What follows describes a single T cell receptor (beta chain). Its antigen is not known. The sample originates from a study of CD8 T cells in ankylosing spondylitis. Study-wide results and limits: Relatively rare in peripheral blood, disease-linked clones were also CD8+. Significantly higher representation of disease-linked clones was reported for matched ankylosing spondylitis synovial fluid.

The CDR3 is made up of 14 amino acids. Trimming took 4 bases from V and 4 from J, leaving 14 bases between them. The V gene's germline CDR1 is LGHNA and CDR2 YNFKEQ. Making use of molecular barcodes, quantitative 5'-RACE generated TCR beta libraries. TCRdb independently ran MiXCR on the 5' RACE reads; one entry per CDR3 protein. The sample includes 200,000 to 300,000 distinct CDR3 sequences, about 11% seen only once; the top ten take 2.6%. The sample consisted of blood, either unsorted or a sorted T cell fraction (not recorded which). This sequence was found in a male donor with ankylosing spondylitis or in good health (not recorded which). This chain links TRBV4-2 with TRBJ2-7; a possible D gene is TRBD2 (6 bases). The CDR3 sequence: CASSRRTGTYEQYF. Here the CDR3 DNA reads TGTGCCAGCAGCCGCAGGACTGGGACTTACGAGCAGTACTTC.